A single sample gave rise to the 27 T cell receptor beta chains below, sequenced in a study of a mutant IDH1 vaccine in newly diagnosed glioma. Time point of the sample: week 35, safety follow-up. Every vaccine dose comprised 300 ug of mutant IDH1 20-mer peptide plus topical imiquimod. The method was immunoSEQ multiplex PCR; TCRdb's version includes in-frame clones alone and lacks a portion of them. The sample lists some 48,000 clones, around 80% occurring once. Antigens of these TCRs are unknown. The source was PBMCs, collected from a glioma patient whose treatment included an IDH1 peptide vaccine. The receptors here all came from a man between 35 and 55 years old with glioma.

In this sample, this clone turned up a few times. The chain has TRBV18 and TRBJ2-7; the D is unclear. This CDR3 comprises 14 residues. Trimming stripped 3 bases from V and 2 bases from J, with 11 bases between. CDR1 and CDR2 from the germline V gene are KGHSH and LQKENI. The CDR3, as DNA: TGTGCCAGCTCACCTCAGGCGCGCCCCTACGAGCAGTACGTC. Amino acids: CASSPQARPYEQYV.

The J gene is TRBJ1-5, the V gene TRBV19; TRBD1 aligns across 9 bases. J was trimmed by 3 bases and V by 6 bases; bases with no gene match: 6. This CDR3 has 15 residues. From germline, CDR1 is LNHDA and CDR2 SQIVND (reference sequence). CDR3 protein: CASSQDRGFNQPQHF. CDR3 coding DNA: TGTGCCAGTAGCCAGGACAGGGGTTTCAATCAGCCCCAGCATTTT.

The chain couples TRBV6-5 to TRBJ2-1; 8 bases fit TRBD1. Germline loops: CDR1 MNHEY, CDR2 SVGAGI. V shed 6 bases and J 4 bases; nucleotides not matched to a gene: 8. This CDR3 comprises 15 residues. The CDR3 protein is CASRDDRGGYNEQFF. CDR3 in DNA: TGTGCCAGCAGAGACGACAGGGGAGGATACAATGAGCAGTTCTTC.

Points on this clone: This specimen includes other DNA sequences encoding the same CDR3. This chain joins TRBV2 and TRBJ2-7; a weak D match, TRBD2 (6 bases). Germline CDR1 SNHLY, CDR2 FYNNEI. Trimming left V 4 bases short and J 2 bases short, with 18 bases between. The CDR3 is made up of 16 amino acids. The CDR3 sequence is CASSARGTSGTYEQYF. The CDR3 region has the DNA TGTGCCAGCAGTGCCCGGGGGACCAGCGGTACCTACGAGCAGTACTTC.

The chain is built from TRBV5-1 and TRBJ1-1; no clear D. Trimming removed 0 bases from V and 1 base from J, with 4 bases in between. The CDR3 has 13 residues. CDR1 and CDR2 (germline): SGHRS, YFSETQ. CDR3 DNA sequence: TGCGCCAGCAGCTTGGCGGGGAACACTGAAGCTTTCTTT. Its translation is CASSLAGNTEAFF. The full variable domain, its missing parts supplied by reference TRBV5-1 and TRBJ1-1, is KAGVTQTPRYLIKTRGQQVTLSCSPISGHRSVSWYQQTPGQGLQFLFEYFSETQRNKGNFPGRFSGRQFSNSRSEMNVSTLELGDSALYLCASSLAGNTEAFFGQGTRLTVV.

Only a few counts were recorded for this clone. The chain links TRBV27 to TRBJ1-1; D remains unclear. CDR1 and CDR2 (germline): MNHEY, SMNVEV (reference sequence). Between the trimmed V and J ends, which lost 3 bases and 0 bases, there was a span of 5 bases. The CDR3 runs to 13 residues. The CDR3 here is CASSLGLNTEAFF. For the CDR3, the DNA is TGTGCCAGCAGTTTGGGCCTGAACACTGAAGCTTTCTTT.

This chain's CDR3 is CASSVGTADQETQYF. The CDR3 DNA is TGTGCCAGCAGCGTAGGGACCGCAGATCAGGAGACCCAGTACTTC. The V and J genes are TRBV9 and TRBJ2-5, with D hard to call. Germline assignment: CDR1 SGDLS and CDR2 YYNGEE. This CDR3 is built from 15 residues. V was shortened by 0 bases and J by 5 bases, with 14 bases between the two germline ends.

V gene TRBV18 combines with J gene TRBJ2-7; 8 nucleotides align to TRBD2. The CDR3 sequence is 14 residues long. Unmatched junction bases numbered 5, after V lost 3 bases and J lost 4 bases. CDR1 and CDR2 (germline): KGHSH, LQKENI. The CDR3 loop is CASSPQAGEYEQYF. CDR3 coding DNA: TGTGCCAGCTCACCTCAAGCGGGAGAGTACGAGCAGTACTTC. The whole variable domain, remainder taken from reference TRBV18 and TRBJ2-7, is NAGVMQNPRHLVRRRGQEARLRCSPMKGHSHVYWYRQLPEEGLKFMVYLQKENIIDESGMPKERFSAEFPKEGPSILRIQQVVRGDSAAYFCASSPQAGEYEQYFGPGTRLTVT.

The V and J genes are TRBV6-6 and TRBJ2-7, with 10 nucleotides matching TRBD1. The CDR3 spans 14 residues. The trim removed 5 bases at V and 7 bases at J, leaving 8 bases unmatched. Germline loops: CDR1 MNHNY, CDR2 SVGAGI (reference sequence). The chain's CDR3 is CASSADRGVREQYF. The CDR3 coding sequence is TGTGCCAGCAGTGCGGACAGGGGGGTGCGGGAGCAGTACTTC.

As regards this clone: The same CDR3 arises from other DNA sequences in this sample as well. The chain is built from TRBV18 and TRBJ1-4; D gene uncertain. The germline V gene encodes CDR1 KGHSH and CDR2 LQKENI. The CDR3 sequence is 15 residues long. V dropped 6 bases and J dropped 8 bases, with 19 bases sitting between them. CDR3 DNA sequence: TGTGCCAGCTCTAACCAAGAGTGGTCCCACGAAAAACTGTTTTTT. Translated, it gives CASSNQEWSHEKLFF.

This rearrangement joins TRBV4-3 to TRBJ1-4; possibly TRBD1 for D (5 bases). V lost 1 base to trimming and J lost 8 bases, with 14 bases between them. Germline CDR1 is LGHNA and CDR2 is YSLEER. The length of the CDR3 is 15 residues. This CDR3 is CASSQAYRGNEKLFF. Here the CDR3 DNA reads TGCGCCAGCAGCCAAGCGTATAGGGGTAACGAAAAACTGTTTTTT.

The chain links TRBV10-2 to TRBJ2-1; D might be TRBD1 (6 bases). V was clipped by 6 bases and J by 6 bases, with 6 bases between them. This CDR3 spans 11 amino acids. Germline CDR1 WSHSY, CDR2 SAAADI. CDR3: CASRQGNEQFF. CDR3 DNA: TGCGCCAGCAGACAGGGCAATGAGCAGTTCTTC.

The rearrangement uses TRBV6-5 and TRBJ1-2, with TRBD1 as a possible D gene (6 bases). Trimming left V 0 bases short and J 8 bases short, with 13 bases between. The germline CDR1 and CDR2 sequences are MNHEY and SVGAGI. The CDR3 consists of 14 residues. CDR3 DNA: TGTGCCAGCAGTTACTCCTCAGGGACAAAAGGCTACACCTTC. Protein: CASSYSSGTKGYTF.

V gene TRBV6-1 combines with J gene TRBJ2-1, with D hard to call. Per germline, CDR1 MNHNS and CDR2 SASEGT. The CDR3 is 12 residues long. V lost 6 bases and J 7 bases, leaving 10 bases between the germline ends. CDR3 in DNA: TGTGCCAGCAGGGAAAAGATAAATGAGCAGTTCTTC. Protein product: CASREKINEQFF.

This rearrangement joins TRBV14 to TRBJ2-7, with TRBD1 identical over 7 bases. This CDR3 has 14 amino acids. Losses at the gene ends were 4 bases for V and 1 base for J; bases not matched to a gene: 4. Germline assignment: CDR1 SGHDN and CDR2 FVKESK. This chain's CDR3 is CASSPWDRSYEQYF. The DNA of the CDR3 is TGTGCCAGCAGCCCATGGGACAGATCCTACGAGCAGTACTTC.

There are a few counts of this clone. The CDR3 coding sequence is TGCAGCGTACGTCCCAGGACAGGGAGCTTAGGGGAGCTGTTTTTT. Residues: CSVRPRTGSLGELFF. The chain combines TRBV29-1 with TRBJ2-2, with 8 bases matching TRBD1. CDR3 length: 15 residues. The germline gives CDR1 SQVTM, CDR2 ANQGSEA. The V segment lost 6 bases and the J segment 8 bases; nucleotides outside the gene matches: 14.

The CDR3 region has the DNA TGCAGGGAGACTAGCGGTCACGAGCAGTACGTC. Translated, it gives CRETSGHEQYV. The gene calls are TRBV20-1 and TRBJ2-7, with 9 bases lining up with TRBD2. The CDR3 length is 11 residues. Germline CDR1 DFQATT, CDR2 SNEGSKA (reference sequence).

The gene calls are TRBV11-2 and TRBJ2-7; 9 bases align to TRBD1. The CDR3 is 14 amino acids. Germline V gives CDR1 SGHAT, CDR2 FQNNGV. After removal of 1 base from V and 7 bases from J, the junction contained 5 bases not matched to a gene. The CDR3 here is CASSLGQGELEQYF. The CDR3 nucleotides are TGTGCCAGCAGCTTAGGACAGGGGGAATTAGAGCAGTACTTC. The whole variable domain, filled in from reference TRBV11-2 and TRBJ2-7, reads EAGVAQSPRYKIIEKRQSVAFWCNPISGHATLYWYQQILGQGPKLLIQFQNNGVVDDSQLPKDRFSAERLKGVDSTLKIQPAKLEDSAVYLCASSLGQGELEQYFGPGTRLTVT.

This clone was counted a few times. The DNA for the CDR3 is TGTGCCAGCAGTGACTCTATTGTGGGAGTTGGTACAGATACGCAGTATTTT. Amino acid sequence: CASSDSIVGVGTDTQYF. This chain uses TRBV6-4 with TRBJ2-3; perhaps TRBD2 as D (5 bases). This CDR3 contains 17 residues. V lost 0 bases, J lost 3 bases, and 16 bases lay in between. Germline V lookup: CDR1 MRHNA, CDR2 SNTAGT.

The rearrangement joins TRBV12-5 to TRBJ1-1; D is unresolved. Between the trimmed V and J ends, which lost 10 bases and 4 bases, there was a span of 13 bases. CDR1 and CDR2 (germline): LGHNT, FRNRAP. The length of the CDR3 is 12 residues. CDR3 nucleotides: TGTGCTACATCGGAGAAATCCACTGAAGCTTTCTTT. As protein: CATSEKSTEAFF.

The DNA for the CDR3 is TGTGCCAGCTCTCGGACTAGCGGGGCCTACGAGCAGTACTTC. Amino acid sequence: CASSRTSGAYEQYF. The rearrangement links TRBV18 to TRBJ2-7; 12 bases map to TRBD2. The CDR3 consists of 14 residues. The V gene end was trimmed by 6 bases and the J gene end by 2 bases; junction bases not matched to a gene: 2. Germline V CDR1 and CDR2: KGHSH, LQKENI. Drawing the rest from reference TRBV18 and TRBJ2-7, the complete variable domain is NAGVMQNPRHLVRRRGQEARLRCSPMKGHSHVYWYRQLPEEGLKFMVYLQKENIIDESGMPKERFSAEFPKEGPSILRIQQVVRGDSAAYFCASSRTSGAYEQYFGPGTRLTVT.

The rearrangement joins TRBV30 to TRBJ1-6, with TRBD1 as a possible D gene (6 bases). The CDR3 consists of 13 residues. Germline-derived CDR1 and CDR2 are GTSNPN and SVGIG (reference sequence). With 2 bases removed from V and 10 bases from J, the gap between germline ends came to 12 bases. The CDR3 DNA reads as TGTGCCTGGAGTTCACAGGGAGAATCACCCCTCCACTTT. This encodes CAWSSQGESPLHF.

This chain links TRBV5-4 with TRBJ2-5, with 7 bases fitting TRBD2. CDR1 is SGHNT and CDR2 is YYREEE in the germline V gene (reference sequence). This CDR3 contains 13 residues. Losses at the gene ends were 4 bases for V and 5 bases for J; bases not matched to a gene: 5. The CDR3 loop reads CASSLGGVETQYF. CDR3 nucleotide sequence: TGTGCCAGCAGCCTGGGGGGGGTTGAGACCCAGTACTTC.

This sequence joins TRBV6-1 and TRBJ2-7, with 7 positions matching TRBD2. The CDR3 loop spans 15 amino acids. Looked up from germline, CDR1 is MNHNS and CDR2 is SASEGT. Germline trimming cut 1 base from V and 2 bases from J; bases unmatched to any gene: 5. This CDR3 reads CASSEEGGSTYEQYF. The DNA of the CDR3 is TGTGCCAGCAGTGAAGAGGGCGGGAGCACCTACGAGCAGTACTTC.

The chain carries TRBV7-7 and TRBJ2-3; D may correspond to TRBD1 or TRBD2 (7 bases each). The germline V gene has CDR1 SSHAT and CDR2 FNYEAQ (reference sequence). V was clipped by 5 bases and J by 4 bases, with 16 bases between them. This CDR3 has 15 residues. The CDR3 loop is CASSRQGGSADTQYF. CDR3 nucleotides: TGTGCCAGCAGCCGCCAGGGGGGGAGTGCAGATACGCAGTATTTT.

The J gene is TRBJ2-7, the V gene TRBV4-2, with 9 bases that match TRBD2. This CDR3 contains 15 residues. Germline CDR1 and CDR2: LGHNA and YNFKEQ. V shed 0 bases, J shed 3 bases, and the junction held 3 bases outside the gene matches. CDR3 nucleotides: TGTGCCAGCAGCCAAGATAGCGGGGGTTACTACGAGCAGTACTTC. Translation: CASSQDSGGYYEQYF.

This clone was observed a few times. The sample contains more than one DNA sequence encoding this CDR3. The rearrangement uses TRBV19 and TRBJ2-1, with 8 nucleotides matching TRBD2. The trim removed 1 base at V and 3 bases at J, leaving 2 bases unmatched. Germline values: CDR1 LNHDA, CDR2 SQIVND (reference sequence). CDR3 length: 15 residues. The chain's CDR3 is CASSIALADYNEQFF. CDR3 in DNA: TGTGCCAGTAGTATAGCACTAGCGGACTACAATGAGCAGTTCTTC.